The 2 T cell receptor beta chains in this list originate from one sample, sequenced in a study of blood T cells in healthy people across ages. Alongside a J-beta primer mix, a sample-barcoded 5' primer served in a second PCR lasting about 6 to 12 cycles. Via MiXCR, TCRdb re-called the 5' RACE reads, giving one row per CDR3 protein. The sample holds around 1,700,000 distinct CDR3 sequences, about 30% seen once. Material for sequencing was blood. The receptors originated from a woman in her 30s in good health.

The chain joins TRBV5-5 to TRBJ2-1; 13 bases are a match to TRBD2. V shed 4 bases, J shed 9 bases, and the junction held 10 bases outside the gene matches. The CDR3 runs 16 residues. The germline V gene has CDR1 SGHKS and CDR2 YYEKEE (reference sequence). As DNA, the CDR3 is TGTGCCAGCAGCCCGTACACTAGCGGGGGGGCCCCTGAGCAGTTCTTC. It translates to CASSPYTSGGAPEQFF.

The chain links TRBV6-5 to TRBJ2-3; perhaps TRBD2 as D (6 bases). The CDR3 consists of 16 residues. Trimming pared 8 bases from V and 6 bases from J, leaving 24 bases between. Germline lookup yields CDR1 MNHEY and CDR2 SVGAGI. The CDR3, as DNA: TGTGCCAGCGGACCAAATGGGGGAGGATGGGGGGATACGCAGTATTTT. It yields the protein CASGPNGGGWGDTQYF.